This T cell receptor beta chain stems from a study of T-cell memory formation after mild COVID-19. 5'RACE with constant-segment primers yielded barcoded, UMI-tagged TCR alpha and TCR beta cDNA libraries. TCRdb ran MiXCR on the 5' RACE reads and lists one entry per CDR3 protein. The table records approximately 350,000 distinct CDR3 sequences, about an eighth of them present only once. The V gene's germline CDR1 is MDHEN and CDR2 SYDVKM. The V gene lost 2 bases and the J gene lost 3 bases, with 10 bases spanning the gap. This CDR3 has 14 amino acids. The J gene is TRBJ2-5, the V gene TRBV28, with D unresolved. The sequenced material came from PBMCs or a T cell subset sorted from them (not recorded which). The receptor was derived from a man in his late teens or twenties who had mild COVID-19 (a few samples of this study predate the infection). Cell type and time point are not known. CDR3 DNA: TGTGCCAGCAGTTTAGGTCAGGCCGAAGAGACCCAGTACTTC. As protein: CASSLGQAEETQYF.